Described below is a single T cell receptor beta chain sequence and its context. Its antigen is still unknown. Germline V gene data show CDR1 as LNHNV and CDR2 as YYDKDF (reference sequence). The V gene end was trimmed by 3 bases and the J gene end by 3 bases; junction bases not matched to a gene: 10. CDR3 length: 16 residues. The data belong to a study of cytomegalovirus exposure and HLA in healthy donors. Findings and caveats of the study: Most TCR sequences showed up rarely, but some public TCRs showed up in many donors.

PCR primers comprised 60 Vbeta and 13 Jbeta primers. Original processing methods: Unique TCR beta chains numbered 60 million to 100 million in a later analysis, with around 10 million shared. Sequenced by immunoSEQ multiplex PCR; TCRdb stores in-frame clones only, minus some. The V and J calls and the clone size are those of that table, but D and trimming were determined from the DNA. The sample carries 50,000 or so clones, 81% recorded once. The specimen sequenced was PBMCs. This receptor was obtained from a boy younger than 18 in good health and CMV-seropositive. The chain uses TRBV15 and TRBJ2-7; 8 bases match TRBD1. CDR3 in amino acids: CATSRGQADWDYEQYF. The CDR3, as DNA: TGTGCCACCAGCAGGGGACAGGCCGATTGGGACTACGAGCAGTACTTC.